A single sample is the source of the 10 T cell receptor beta chains below, sequenced in a study of cytomegalovirus exposure and HLA in healthy donors. PCR was performed using 60 Vbeta and 13 Jbeta primers. Produced via immunoSEQ multiplex PCR; TCRdb's table is partial and in-frame only. The sample has approximately 160,000 clones, approximately 84% seen once. Input material: PBMCs. Receptors were obtained from a man aged 50 or older in good health and CMV-seropositive.

This clone was counted a few times. J is TRBJ2-3 and V is TRBV4-1; D uncertain. The germline CDR1 and CDR2 sequences are MGHRA and YSYEKL. With 0 bases removed from V and 6 bases from J, the gap between germline ends came to 7 bases. The CDR3 has 13 residues. The CDR3 nucleotides are TGCGCCAGCAGCCAAGAATCGTTGGATACGCAGTATTTT. It codes for CASSQESLDTQYF.

This chain links TRBV19 with TRBJ1-1, with D possibly matching TRBD1 (5 bases). The CDR3 is 15 residues long. CDR1 and CDR2 from the germline V gene are LNHDA and SQIVND (reference sequence). Trimming took 6 bases from V and 3 from J, leaving 17 bases between them. As DNA, the CDR3 is TGTGCCAGTAGGATCCCGGGGGGATTGGACACTGAAGCTTTCTTT. Translation gives CASRIPGGLDTEAFF. Combining the CDR3 with reference TRBV19 and TRBJ1-1 gives the whole variable domain DGGITQSPKYLFRKEGQNVTLSCEQNLNHDAMYWYRQDPGQGLRLIYYSQIVNDFQKGDIAEGYSVSREKKESFPLTVTSAQKNPTAFYLCASRIPGGLDTEAFFGQGTRLTVV.

The chain links TRBV5-1 to TRBJ2-5, with 10 bases identical to TRBD2. The germline gives CDR1 SGHRS, CDR2 YFSETQ. J was trimmed by 5 bases and V by 0 bases; bases with no gene match: 13. The CDR3 has 18 amino acids. This CDR3 is CASSLVGSGRNPPETQYF. The CDR3, as DNA: TGCGCCAGCAGCTTGGTCGGTAGCGGGAGGAATCCCCCCGAGACCCAGTACTTC.

The chain carries TRBV28 and TRBJ2-1, with 13 bases identical to TRBD2. In germline, CDR1 is MDHEN, CDR2 SYDVKM. Trimming removed 6 bases from V and 7 bases from J; junction bases left unmatched: 6. CDR3 length: 15 residues. The DNA for the CDR3 is TGTGCCAGCAGACCTACTAGCGGGGGGGCAAATGAGCAGTTCTTC. Encoded protein: CASRPTSGGANEQFF.

The chain has TRBV9 and TRBJ1-1; the D gene is possibly TRBD1 (6 bases). Deletions cut 0 bases from V and 1 base from J, with 7 bases between. Per germline, CDR1 SGDLS and CDR2 YYNGEE. The CDR3 contains 14 residues. CDR3 sequence (DNA): TGTGCCAGCAGCGTAGAGGACAGGAACACTGAAGCTTTCTTT. This codes for CASSVEDRNTEAFF. Full variable domain (outside the CDR3, taken from reference TRBV9 and TRBJ1-1): DSGVTQTPKHLITATGQRVTLRCSPRSGDLSVYWYQQSLDQGLQFLIQYYNGEERAKGNILERFSAQQFPDLHSELNLSSLELGDSALYFCASSVEDRNTEAFFGQGTRLTVV.

On this clone itself: At one of its ends the junction is not consistent with the germline gene, which may arise from a read error. This chain links TRBV7-7 with TRBJ2-2; possible D gene TRBD1, 6 bases. The CDR3 is made up of 16 amino acids. Germline V gene lookup returns CDR1 SSHAT and CDR2 FNYEAQ (reference sequence). Here the CDR3 reads CASSHGQSDNTGELFF. CDR3 in DNA: TGTGCTAGCAGCCATGGACAGAGCGATAACACCGGGGAGCTGTTTTTT.

This sequence joins TRBV6-5 and TRBJ1-5, with TRBD1 matching over 9 bases. Germline trimming cut 6 bases from V and 4 bases from J; bases unmatched to any gene: 7. CDR1 and CDR2 (germline): MNHEY, SVGAGI. The CDR3 totals 15 residues. CDR3 nucleotide sequence: TGTGCCAGCAGAGAGGACAGGGGAGATAATCAGCCCCAGCATTTT. It translates to CASREDRGDNQPQHF.

The CDR3 DNA follows: TGTGCCAGCAGCCACCCGACAGGGGATTCGGCTAACTATGGCTACACCTTC. This sequence encodes CASSHPTGDSANYGYTF. V usage is TRBV28 and J usage is TRBJ1-2; TRBD1 agrees at 8 bases. The CDR3 runs to 17 residues. Germline V gives CDR1 MDHEN, CDR2 SYDVKM. V lost 6 bases to trimming and J lost 0 bases; unmatched junction nucleotides: 12.

The chain combines TRBV6-1 with TRBJ2-3; unclear D gene. CDR1 and CDR2 (germline): MNHNS, SASEGT. V lost 6 bases and J 5 bases, leaving 9 bases between the germline ends. CDR3 size: 12 residues. CDR3 in DNA: TGTGCCAGCAGGAGTACCCTAGATACGCAGTATTTT. The encoded protein is CASRSTLDTQYF.

This chain connects TRBV7-8 to TRBJ2-5; D perhaps matches TRBD2 (6 bases). The better agreement between TRBJ2-7 and the DNA end casts doubt on the J call. Germline loops: CDR1 SGHVS, CDR2 FQNEAQ. CDR3 length: 14 residues. The CDR3 coding sequence is TGTGCCAGCAGCCCCCGGGGCGGGGCCTACGAGCAGTACTTC. Its translation is CASSPRGGAYEQYF.